Each of the 27 T cell receptor beta chains below was sequenced from the same sample in a study of shared clonotypes between healthy human individuals. In the naive CD8 group, cells lacked CD45RO and were positively selected for CCR7, so terminally differentiated effector memory CD45RA+ cells were left out. Method: immunoSEQ multiplex PCR; TCRdb's copy keeps in-frame clones and lacks some. The table lists some 2.1 million clones, around 95% of them singletons. Sequencing used naive CD8+ T cells from PBMCs. These receptors came from a man younger than 35 in good health. Some clones in this sample may be carry-over from other donors' samples.

V is TRBV6-1 and J is TRBJ2-7; D is unclear. CDR1 is MNHNS and CDR2 is SASEGT in the germline V gene. With 4 bases removed from V and 3 bases from J, the gap between germline ends came to 16 bases. CDR3 length: 15 amino acids. The CDR3, as DNA: TGTGCCAGCAGTGGTAGGCAGCCTCTCCTCTACGAGCAGTACTTC. It translates to CASSGRQPLLYEQYF.

This clone was picked up one time. J is TRBJ1-4 and V is TRBV30; no reliable D call. CDR1 GTSNPN and CDR2 SVGIG come from the germline V gene (reference sequence). The V gene lost 1 base and the J gene lost 2 bases, with 8 bases spanning the gap. This CDR3 has 14 amino acids. As DNA, the CDR3 is TGTGCCTGGAGTGATCTGCTTACTAATGAAAAACTGTTTTTT. Encoded protein: CAWSDLLTNEKLFF.

This clone appeared once. This chain links TRBV7-9 with TRBJ2-7, with unresolved D. The V end lost 5 bases, the J end lost 6 bases, and 11 bases lay between the germline ends. The CDR3 extends over 12 amino acids. CDR1 and CDR2 from the germline V gene are SEHNR and FQNEAQ (reference sequence). The chain's CDR3 is CASSPRLLEQYF. The DNA for the CDR3 is TGTGCCAGCAGCCCCCGGTTACTCGAGCAGTACTTC.

Here the CDR3 reads CASSLLQGWIHEQYF. The CDR3 region has the DNA TGTGCCAGCAGTTTACTTCAGGGTTGGATCCACGAGCAGTACTTC. V and J are TRBV6-5 and TRBJ2-7; D perhaps matches TRBD1 (5 bases). V was pared by 4 bases and J by 5 bases, with 18 bases between. There are 15 residues in the CDR3. The germline V gene encodes CDR1 MNHEY and CDR2 SVGAGI.

The genes are TRBV29-1 and TRBJ1-2; maybe TRBD1 (5 bases). Germline assignment: CDR1 SQVTM and CDR2 ANQGSEA. V was pared by 1 base and J by 2 bases, with 11 bases between. The CDR3 is made up of 14 amino acids. In DNA, the CDR3 is TGCAGCGTTGAAGGGGGGTTCTGGAACTATGGCTACACCTTC. This sequence encodes CSVEGGFWNYGYTF.

This rearrangement joins TRBV13 to TRBJ2-1, with 7 bases identical to TRBD1. The trim removed 5 bases at V and 4 bases at J, leaving 14 bases unmatched. Germline V gives CDR1 PRHDT, CDR2 FYEKMQ (reference sequence). This CDR3 comprises 17 residues. CDR3 residues: CASSPPRGQGVYNEQFF. The CDR3 bases are TGTGCCAGCAGCCCCCCCCGAGGGCAGGGGGTATACAATGAGCAGTTCTTC. The full variable domain, in which reference TRBV13 and TRBJ2-1 provide the parts outside the CDR3, is AAGVIQSPRHLIKEKRETATLKCYPIPRHDTVYWYQQGPGQDPQFLISFYEKMQSDKGSIPDRFSAQQFSDYHSELNMSSLELGDSALYFCASSPPRGQGVYNEQFFGPGTRLTVL.

The chain joins TRBV27 to TRBJ2-2; D is uncertain. The germline V gene has CDR1 MNHEY and CDR2 SMNVEV (reference sequence). V shed 3 bases and J shed 6 bases, with 11 bases lying between them. CDR3 length equals 14 residues. The DNA for the CDR3 is TGTGCCAGCAGTTTGTACCCTCGGTCCGGGGAGCTGTTTTTT. This encodes CASSLYPRSGELFF.

This sequence joins TRBV9 and TRBJ2-3, with D maybe TRBD2 (5 bases). This CDR3 region has 14 residues. Trimming removed 2 bases from V and 0 bases from J, with 7 bases in between. In germline, CDR1 is SGDLS, CDR2 YYNGEE. The CDR3 coding sequence is TGTGCCAGCAGCGTCCGGACTAGCACAGATACGCAGTATTTT. Translation: CASSVRTSTDTQYF.

The gene calls are TRBV10-3 and TRBJ2-2, with D uncertain. The germline CDR1 and CDR2 sequences are ENHRY and SYGVKD. Trimming left V 6 bases short and J 2 bases short, with 7 bases between. CDR3 size: 13 residues. The CDR3 here is CAISSENTGELFF. The DNA of the CDR3 is TGTGCCATCAGCTCCGAAAACACCGGGGAGCTGTTTTTT.

V is TRBV4-1 and J is TRBJ2-1, with 11 nucleotides matching TRBD2. The CDR3 is 18 residues long. The germline gives CDR1 MGHRA, CDR2 YSYEKL. Trimming cost V 0 bases and J 2 bases; bases outside gene matches: 6. The CDR3, as DNA: TGCGCCAGCAGCCAAGATCCTAGCGGGAGGCCTGCCTACAATGAGCAGTTCTTC. This sequence encodes CASSQDPSGRPAYNEQFF.

The genes are TRBV6-5 and TRBJ1-1; D gene uncertain. The CDR3 is 15 amino acids. V was shortened by 1 base and J by 5 bases, with 14 bases between the two germline ends. The germline CDR1 and CDR2 sequences are MNHEY and SVGAGI. The CDR3 nucleotides are TGTGCCAGCAGTTACTTCGCCGGGAGCGGAACTGAAGCTTTCTTT. As protein: CASSYFAGSGTEAFF.

The rearrangement links TRBV5-4 to TRBJ2-5; 8 bases align to TRBD1. This CDR3 is built from 16 residues. Losses at the gene ends were 6 bases for V and 0 bases for J; bases not matched to a gene: 10. Germline V CDR1 and CDR2: SGHNT, YYREEE (reference sequence). The CDR3 is CASTLDRATYQETQYF. CDR3 DNA sequence: TGTGCCAGCACTTTGGACAGGGCGACGTACCAAGAGACCCAGTACTTC.

The gene calls are TRBV19 and TRBJ1-5; D remains ambiguous. The length of the CDR3 is 14 residues. Trimming removed 5 bases from V and 7 bases from J, with 15 bases in between. Germline V gene lookup returns CDR1 LNHDA and CDR2 SQIVND (reference sequence). The CDR3 spells CASSGSRGEQPQHF. DNA for the CDR3: TGTGCCAGTAGTGGCTCTCGGGGTGAGCAGCCCCAGCATTTT.

The J gene is TRBJ2-3, the V gene TRBV15; D remains ambiguous. The length of the CDR3 is 13 residues. The germline CDR1 and CDR2 sequences are LNHNV and YYDKDF (reference sequence). Trimming pared 5 bases from V and 4 bases from J, leaving 10 bases between. In DNA form, the CDR3 reads TGTGCCACCAGCTCCCGTAGGTCAGATACGCAGTATTTT. Translation gives CATSSRRSDTQYF. The full variable domain, in which reference TRBV15 and TRBJ2-3 provide the parts outside the CDR3, is DAMVIQNPRYQVTQFGKPVTLSCSQTLNHNVMYWYQQKSSQAPKLLFHYYDKDFNNEADTPDNFQSRRPNTSFCFLDIRSPGLGDTAMYLCATSSRRSDTQYFGPGTRLTVL.

The J gene is TRBJ2-1, the V gene TRBV10-3, with D perhaps matching TRBD2 (6 bases). The CDR3 sequence is 11 residues long. CDR1 and CDR2 from the germline V gene are ENHRY and SYGVKD. The CDR3 coding sequence is TGTGTAGTACGGGAGTTCGATGAGCAGTTCTTC. Protein: CVVREFDEQFF.

The DNA of the CDR3 is TGTGCCAGCAGCTTAGTGGGACAGGGGGATTTCACAGATACGCAGTATTTT. Its protein product is CASSLVGQGDFTDTQYF. This chain uses TRBV7-9 with TRBJ2-3, with TRBD1 matching 11 bases. The CDR3 covers 17 residues. Germline CDR1 is SEHNR and CDR2 is FQNEAQ (reference sequence). With 1 base clipped from V and 2 bases from J, the junction kept 5 bases outside the gene matches. Variable domain in full (rest from reference TRBV7-9 and TRBJ2-3): DTGVSQNPRHKITKRGQNVTFRCDPISEHNRLYWYRQTLGQGPEFLTYFQNEAQLEKSRLLSDRFSAERPKGSFSTLEIQRTEQGDSAMYLCASSLVGQGDFTDTQYFGPGTRLTVL.

CDR3 DNA sequence: TGTGCCAGCAGCTTGCGGGAAAGGGTTGGAGGGTACAATGAGCAGTTCTTC. It specifies CASSLRERVGGYNEQFF. The chain carries TRBV5-4 and TRBJ2-1; weak D call: TRBD2 (6 bases). The CDR3 is 17 amino acids. V was cut by 1 base and J by 4 bases, with 18 bases left in between. Germline loops: CDR1 SGHNT, CDR2 YYREEE (reference sequence).

About this clone itself: Other nucleotide sequences from this sample produce the same CDR3. V and J are TRBV5-1 and TRBJ2-7; TRBD2 agrees at 11 bases. With V trimmed by 4 bases and J by 2 bases, 2 bases remained unmatched. The CDR3 is 14 amino acids. Germline lookup yields CDR1 SGHRS and CDR2 YFSETQ. The CDR3 nucleotides are TGCGCCAGCAGCGGGACTAGCGGAGCCTACGAGCAGTACTTC. This codes for CASSGTSGAYEQYF.

A note on this clone: Distinct nucleotide sequences in the sample also encode this CDR3. The rearrangement uses TRBV11-2 and TRBJ1-1; 7 nucleotides match TRBD1. CDR3 length: 15 residues. CDR1 and CDR2 (germline): SGHAT, FQNNGV. J lost 1 base, V lost 1 base, and 3 bases had no gene match. CDR3 nucleotides: TGTGCCAGCAGCTTAGGTGCAGGGGGGAACACTGAAGCTTTCTTT. Translated, it gives CASSLGAGGNTEAFF.

The chain uses TRBV27 and TRBJ1-1; weak D call: TRBD1 (5 bases). V was clipped by 2 bases and J by 4 bases, with 11 bases between them. The V gene's germline CDR1 is MNHEY and CDR2 SMNVEV (reference sequence). The CDR3 runs to 14 residues. DNA for the CDR3: TGTGCCAGCAGTTTAATTCAGGGAGGCACTGAAGCTTTCTTT. This encodes CASSLIQGGTEAFF.

J is TRBJ2-7 and V is TRBV4-1; TRBD2 matches 14 bases. Germline values: CDR1 MGHRA, CDR2 YSYEKL. The CDR3 runs 16 residues. V gave up 1 base and J gave up 6 bases; unmatched junction bases: 5. The CDR3 DNA reads as TGCGCCAGCAGCCAAGGACTAGCGGGAGGGCCGGGCGAGCAGTACTTC. Its protein product is CASSQGLAGGPGEQYF.

The chain has TRBV12-5 and TRBJ1-1; 8 bases agree with TRBD1. Per germline, CDR1 LGHNT and CDR2 FRNRAP. V was clipped by 1 base and J by 0 bases; unmatched bases: 7. The CDR3 is 17 residues long. CDR3 loop: CASGLATPQGVNTEAFF. The CDR3 nucleotides read TGTGCTAGTGGTTTGGCGACCCCACAGGGGGTGAACACTGAAGCTTTCTTT.

The chain has TRBV7-9 and TRBJ2-1; a possible D gene is TRBD1 (6 bases). This CDR3 is 14 amino acids long. Per germline, CDR1 SEHNR and CDR2 FQNEAQ (reference sequence). Trimming took off 5 bases at V and 3 bases at J, with 11 bases between the two ends. CDR3 coding DNA: TGTGCCAGCAGCCCCCCACAGGGCTACAATGAGCAGTTCTTC. Its translation is CASSPPQGYNEQFF.

This rearrangement joins TRBV10-2 to TRBJ2-1; D assignment may be TRBD1 or TRBD2 (6 bases each). There are 14 residues in the CDR3. The germline V and J ends were trimmed by 2 bases and 7 bases, with 12 bases remaining between them. CDR1 is WSHSY and CDR2 is SAAADI in the germline V gene. CDR3 amino acids: CASSERGRRNEQFF. As DNA, the CDR3 is TGCGCCAGCAGTGAGCGGGGGCGGCGGAATGAGCAGTTCTTC.

The chain has TRBV27 and TRBJ2-7, with D perhaps matching TRBD1 or TRBD2 (5 bases each). The CDR3 consists of 12 residues. Trimming left V 5 bases short and J 2 bases short, with 7 bases between. Germline-derived CDR1 and CDR2 are MNHEY and SMNVEV (reference sequence). DNA for the CDR3: TGTGCCAGCAGTCAGGGAGCCTACGAGCAGTACTTC. Its translation is CASSQGAYEQYF.

The gene calls are TRBV6-1 and TRBJ2-1, with 7 bases aligning to TRBD2. The germline V gene encodes CDR1 MNHNS and CDR2 SASEGT. The V segment lost 6 bases and the J segment 4 bases; nucleotides outside the gene matches: 6. The CDR3 extends over 14 amino acids. CDR3 loop: CASRTGEGYNEQFF. The CDR3 region has the DNA TGTGCCAGCAGGACTGGGGAGGGATACAATGAGCAGTTCTTC.

The chain uses TRBV27 and TRBJ2-3; D is undetermined. The V gene's germline CDR1 is MNHEY and CDR2 SMNVEV (reference sequence). The CDR3 runs to 12 residues. With 7 bases removed from V and 0 bases from J, the gap between germline ends came to 5 bases. CDR3 residues: CASMASTDTQYF. DNA of the CDR3: TGTGCCAGCATGGCCAGCACAGATACGCAGTATTTT.